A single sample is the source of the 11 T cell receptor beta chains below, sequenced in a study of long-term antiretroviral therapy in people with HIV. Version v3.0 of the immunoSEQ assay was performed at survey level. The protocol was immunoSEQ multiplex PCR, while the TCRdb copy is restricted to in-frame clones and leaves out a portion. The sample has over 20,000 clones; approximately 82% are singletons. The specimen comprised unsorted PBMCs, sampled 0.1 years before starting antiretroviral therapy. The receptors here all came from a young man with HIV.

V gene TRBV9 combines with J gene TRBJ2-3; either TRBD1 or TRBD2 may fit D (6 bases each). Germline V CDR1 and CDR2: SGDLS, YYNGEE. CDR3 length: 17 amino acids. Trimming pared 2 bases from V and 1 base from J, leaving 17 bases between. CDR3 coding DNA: TGTGCCAGCAGCGTCCTGCCGGGGGCGTCCGGCACAGATACGCAGTATTTT. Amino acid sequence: CASSVLPGASGTDTQYF.

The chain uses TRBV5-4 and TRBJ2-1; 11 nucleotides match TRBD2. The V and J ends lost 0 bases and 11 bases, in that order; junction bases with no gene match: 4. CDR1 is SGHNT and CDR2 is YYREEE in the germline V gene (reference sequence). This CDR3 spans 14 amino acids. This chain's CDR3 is CASSLESSGRQQFF. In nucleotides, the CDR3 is TGTGCCAGCAGCTTGGAGTCTAGCGGGAGGCAGCAGTTCTTC.

In DNA, the CDR3 is TGTGCCAGTAACAGGGTCATGAACACTGAAGCTTTCTTT. Protein sequence: CASNRVMNTEAFF. The rearrangement uses TRBV5-6 and TRBJ1-1; perhaps TRBD1 as D (6 bases). CDR3 length: 13 amino acids. Trimming took 8 bases from V and 0 from J, leaving 11 bases between them. In germline, CDR1 is SGHDT, CDR2 YYEEEE.

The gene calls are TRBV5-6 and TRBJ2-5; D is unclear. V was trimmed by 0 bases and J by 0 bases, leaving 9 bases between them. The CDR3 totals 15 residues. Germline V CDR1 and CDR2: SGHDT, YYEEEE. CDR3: CASSLAPTYQETQYF. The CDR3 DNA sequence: TGTGCCAGCAGCTTGGCACCTACGTACCAAGAGACCCAGTACTTC.

CDR3 residues: CASSPPYPSSTDTQYF. For the CDR3, the DNA is TGTGCCAGCAGTCCCCCGTACCCTAGCAGCACAGATACGCAGTATTTT. This chain connects TRBV27 to TRBJ2-3; D possibly corresponds to TRBD2 (5 bases). CDR3 size: 16 residues. The V gene lost 5 bases and the J gene lost 0 bases, with 15 bases spanning the gap. Germline V lookup: CDR1 MNHEY, CDR2 SMNVEV (reference sequence).

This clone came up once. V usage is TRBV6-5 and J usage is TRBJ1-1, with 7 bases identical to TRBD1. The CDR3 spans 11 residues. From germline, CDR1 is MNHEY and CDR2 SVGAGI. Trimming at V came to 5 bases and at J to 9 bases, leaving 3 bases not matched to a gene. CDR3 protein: CASSGDSKAFF. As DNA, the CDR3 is TGTGCCAGCAGTGGGGACAGTAAAGCTTTCTTT.

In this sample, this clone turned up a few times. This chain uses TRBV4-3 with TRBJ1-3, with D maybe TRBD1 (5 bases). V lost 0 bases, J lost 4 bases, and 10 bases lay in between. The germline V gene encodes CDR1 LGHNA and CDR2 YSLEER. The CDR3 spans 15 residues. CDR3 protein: CASSQDPGSGNTIYF. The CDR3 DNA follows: TGCGCCAGCAGCCAAGATCCAGGGTCCGGAAACACCATATATTTT.

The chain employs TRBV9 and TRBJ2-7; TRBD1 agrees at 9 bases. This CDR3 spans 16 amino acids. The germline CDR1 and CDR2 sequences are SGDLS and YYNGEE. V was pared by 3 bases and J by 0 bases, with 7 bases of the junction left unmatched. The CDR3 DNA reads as TGTGCCAGCAGCGGAAGAGGGGACAGGGACTCCTACGAGCAGTACTTC. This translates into CASSGRGDRDSYEQYF.

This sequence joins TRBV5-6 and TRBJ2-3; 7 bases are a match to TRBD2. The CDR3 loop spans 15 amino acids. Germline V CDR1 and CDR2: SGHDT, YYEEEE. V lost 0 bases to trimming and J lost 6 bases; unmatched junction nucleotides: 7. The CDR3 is CASSLVGGRTDTQYF. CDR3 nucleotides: TGTGCCAGCAGCTTGGTGGGCGGGAGAACGGATACGCAGTATTTT.

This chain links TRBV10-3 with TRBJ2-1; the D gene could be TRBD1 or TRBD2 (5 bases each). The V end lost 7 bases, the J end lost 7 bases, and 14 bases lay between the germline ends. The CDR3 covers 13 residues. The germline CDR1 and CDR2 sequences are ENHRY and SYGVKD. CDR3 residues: CAINRDQYNEQFF. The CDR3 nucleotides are TGTGCCATCAACCGGGACCAGTATAATGAGCAGTTCTTC.

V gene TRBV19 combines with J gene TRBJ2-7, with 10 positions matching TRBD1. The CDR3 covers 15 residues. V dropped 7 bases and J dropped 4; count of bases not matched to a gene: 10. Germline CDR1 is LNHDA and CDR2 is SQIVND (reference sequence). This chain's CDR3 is CASTIGQGDFYEQYF. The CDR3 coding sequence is TGTGCCAGTACCATCGGACAGGGGGACTTTTACGAGCAGTACTTC.